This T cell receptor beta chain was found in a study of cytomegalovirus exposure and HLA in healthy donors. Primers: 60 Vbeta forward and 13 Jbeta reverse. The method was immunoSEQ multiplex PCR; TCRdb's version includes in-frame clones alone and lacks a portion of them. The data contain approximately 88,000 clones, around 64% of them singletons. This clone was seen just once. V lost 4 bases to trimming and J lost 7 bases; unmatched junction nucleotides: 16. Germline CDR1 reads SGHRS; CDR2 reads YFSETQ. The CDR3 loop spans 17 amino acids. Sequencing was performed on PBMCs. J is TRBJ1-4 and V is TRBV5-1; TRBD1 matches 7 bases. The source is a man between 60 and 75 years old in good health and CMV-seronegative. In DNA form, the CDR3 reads TGCGCCAGCAGCCGACAGGGTGGACGGGGTGGTTTTGAAAAACTGTTTTTT. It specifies CASSRQGGRGGFEKLFF.